These T cell receptor beta chains were read from a single sample in a study of blood T cell repertoires in COVID-19. Sequencing used immunoSEQ multiplex PCR; TCRdb keeps in-frame clones, though not all of them. The table includes about 400,000 clones, nearly 90% detected once. The sample was PBMCs or T cells enriched from blood (not recorded which). The receptors shown here come from a woman between 25 and 40 years old who had recovered from COVID-19. Both conserved end residues are trimmed from each CDR3. Each record gives: V gene, clone size, CDR3 protein. For some rows the clone size is stated as once, few or many, or as a class when expanded; others skip it.

TRBV3-1/TRBV3-2 once ASALRASGYTGELF
TRBV5-4 - ASSLKAGTPTYEQY
TRBV11-3 - ASSLGANMNTEAF
TRBV12-3/TRBV12-4 - ASSFGGYYGYT
TRBV18 - ASSPPGERRETQY
TRBV19 - ASRLRDTTFFEQF
TRBV19 - ASIGTSGRRLTDTQY
TRBV30 - AWSRTGSYNEQF
TRBV4-2 - ASSQESRRSNYGYT
TRBV7-9 - ASSLGGALGYT
TRBV7-2 - ASSLWGHISNQPQH
TRBV12-3/TRBV12-4 - ASKIQLFSEQY
TRBV6-5 - ASSTLDRGLGNYT
TRBV25-1 - ASSAKQGAVGYT
TRBV18 - ASSPTLRQGANPGELF
TRBV4-1 - ASSQNFGSTEAF
TRBV30 - AWGQTGVEELF
TRBV9 once ASSEEGTLTDTQY
TRBV9 - ASSGDRENTEAF
TRBV12-5 - ASGDGTSGKSYNEQF
TRBV24-1 - ATSDFTGGKGDTQY
TRBV18 once ASSRDSSLGYT
TRBV5-1 - ASSLAFGTGMYEQY
TRBV6-5 - ASRSGRETEAF
TRBV19 - ASMGAYSNQPQH
TRBV7-9 - ASSLVSSGETQY
TRBV7-2 - ASSPSGPNQPQH
TRBV13 - ASSSRTGGLNSPLH
TRBV19 - ASSWDIQGGNQPQH
TRBV5-6 - ASSLVYSPGRRYEQY
TRBV19 - ASSPQGSGANVLT
TRBV30 once AWGDRGRAGELF
TRBV19 - ASSIGAGARASTDTQY
TRBV9 - ASSVRSGELF
TRBV3-1/TRBV3-2 - ASSLGQGYTEAF
TRBV5-1 - ASSLVPPGGYT
TRBV30 - AWSRTGVEETQY
TRBV19 - ASGNEKPGQDISGANVLT
TRBV27 once ASSSRDRGVYGYT
TRBV28 - AVNWRGRTEAF
TRBV24-1 - ATSDRNRDSGSGYT
TRBV6-5 - ASSYSIMNTEAF
TRBV28 - ASADGRVYEQY
TRBV29-1 - SVRVKGTSGGAHEQY
TRBV18 once ASSPAQGSYGYT
TRBV27 once ASSLTGTSGYEQY
TRBV4-1 - ASSGEETQY
TRBV28 - AAQTGGNSPLH
TRBV4-1 - ASSQDIRVRAGSQETQY
TRBV6-5 - ASSPRGVNGYT
TRBV5-1 - ASSLALPGTDYGYT
TRBV2 - ASLGSGQSTDTQY
TRBV2 few ASSRGNTGELF
TRBV2 - ASSDPTVGNTIY
TRBV24-1 once ATSDVPSGEQF
TRBV5-4 once ASSLVGREQSPLH
TRBV19 - ATTSVGQELNTEAF
TRBV21-1 - ASSKGLPILYNEQF
TRBV9 - ASSVGRISPLH
TRBV2 - ASSEAKGQRETQY